The clone carrying this TCR beta chain has ten or more counts. These data come from a study of T-cell reconstitution after alpha-beta-depleted transplantation in children. V lost 8 bases and J 2 bases, leaving 15 bases between the germline ends. The CDR3 totals 15 residues. Germline V gene data show CDR1 as MNHNS and CDR2 as SASEGT. Molecular barcoding with unique molecular identifiers was used for the TCRbeta library. TCRdb called the PCR reads again in MiXCR, with one record for every CDR3 protein. The profile shows about 340,000 distinct CDR3 sequences, 15% to 20% of them singletons. The receptor was isolated from a male patient between 2 and 15 years old who had a stem cell transplant for acute lymphoblastic leukemia, so the T cells may come from the graft donor. The chain combines TRBV6-1 with TRBJ2-2; maybe TRBD1 (5 bases). Sequenced material: PBMCs, mostly from graft donor cells, taken 360 days after TCRalphabeta/CD19-depleted stem cell transplant. The CDR3 here is CASEIRQFNTGELFF. The CDR3 DNA sequence: TGTGCCAGCGAAATTAGACAGTTTAACACCGGGGAGCTGTTTTTT.